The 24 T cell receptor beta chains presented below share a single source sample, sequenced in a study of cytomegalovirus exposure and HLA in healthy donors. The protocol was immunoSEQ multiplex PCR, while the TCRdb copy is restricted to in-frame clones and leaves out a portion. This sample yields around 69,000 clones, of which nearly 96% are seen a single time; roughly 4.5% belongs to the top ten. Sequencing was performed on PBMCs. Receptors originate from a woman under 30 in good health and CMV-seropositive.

The CDR3 DNA reads as TGTGCCAGCAGCCAGACGAACGGGGAGGATACGCAGTATTTT. This gives the protein CASSQTNGEDTQYF. The rearrangement links TRBV7-9 to TRBJ2-3, with a weak D call TRBD2 (5 bases). Germline CDR1 and CDR2: SEHNR and FQNEAQ (reference sequence). This CDR3 has 14 amino acids. Trimming left V 5 bases short and J 6 bases short, with 15 bases between.

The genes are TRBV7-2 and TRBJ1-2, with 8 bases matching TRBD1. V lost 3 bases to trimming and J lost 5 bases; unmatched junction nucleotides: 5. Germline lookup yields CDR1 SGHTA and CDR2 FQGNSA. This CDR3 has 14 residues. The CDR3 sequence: CASSFTQGAYGYTF. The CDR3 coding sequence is TGTGCCAGCAGCTTCACGCAGGGGGCTTATGGCTACACCTTC.

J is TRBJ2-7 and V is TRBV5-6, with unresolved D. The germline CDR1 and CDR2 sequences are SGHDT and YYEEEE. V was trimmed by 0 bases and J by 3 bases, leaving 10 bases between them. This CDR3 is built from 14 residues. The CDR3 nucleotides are TGTGCCAGCAGCTTGGGGCAGAACCACTACGAGCAGTACTTC. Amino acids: CASSLGQNHYEQYF.

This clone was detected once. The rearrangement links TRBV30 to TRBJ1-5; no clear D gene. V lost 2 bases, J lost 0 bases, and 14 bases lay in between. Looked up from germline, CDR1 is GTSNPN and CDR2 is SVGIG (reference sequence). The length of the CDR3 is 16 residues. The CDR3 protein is CAWSRSSGSSNQPQHF. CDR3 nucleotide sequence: TGTGCCTGGAGTCGGTCAAGTGGGAGTAGCAATCAGCCCCAGCATTTT.

The CDR3, as DNA: TGTGCCAGCAGTTTCGGCGAGCAGTACTTC. Translation gives CASSFGEQYF. This chain connects TRBV27 to TRBJ2-7; D unclear. The germline V and J ends were trimmed by 3 bases and 6 bases, with 3 bases remaining between them. Germline V CDR1 and CDR2: MNHEY, SMNVEV (reference sequence). This CDR3 spans 10 amino acids.

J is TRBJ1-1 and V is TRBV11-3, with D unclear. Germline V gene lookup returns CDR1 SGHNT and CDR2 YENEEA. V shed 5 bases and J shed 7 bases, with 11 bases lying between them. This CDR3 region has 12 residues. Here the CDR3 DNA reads TGTGCCAGCAGCCTGAACCAACTTGAAGCTTTCTTT. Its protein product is CASSLNQLEAFF.

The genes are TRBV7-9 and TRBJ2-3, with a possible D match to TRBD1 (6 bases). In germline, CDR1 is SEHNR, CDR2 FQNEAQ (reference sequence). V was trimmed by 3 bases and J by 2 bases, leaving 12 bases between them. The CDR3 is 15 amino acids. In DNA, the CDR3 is TGTGCCAGCAGCTTGAAGGGGGACCTCACAGATACGCAGTATTTT. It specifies CASSLKGDLTDTQYF.

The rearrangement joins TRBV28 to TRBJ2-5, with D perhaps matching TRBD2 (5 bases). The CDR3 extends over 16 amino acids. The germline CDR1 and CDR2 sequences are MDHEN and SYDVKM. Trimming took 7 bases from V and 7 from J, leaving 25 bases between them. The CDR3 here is CASTPRIELGVGTQYF. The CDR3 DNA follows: TGTGCCAGCACTCCCAGAATTGAGCTCGGGGTCGGGACCCAGTACTTC.

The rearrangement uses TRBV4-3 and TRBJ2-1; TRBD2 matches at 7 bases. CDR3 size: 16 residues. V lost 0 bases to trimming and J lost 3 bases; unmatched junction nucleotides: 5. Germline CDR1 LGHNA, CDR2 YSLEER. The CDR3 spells CASSQDRGLLYNEQFF. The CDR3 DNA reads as TGCGCCAGCAGCCAAGATCGGGGACTACTCTACAATGAGCAGTTCTTC.

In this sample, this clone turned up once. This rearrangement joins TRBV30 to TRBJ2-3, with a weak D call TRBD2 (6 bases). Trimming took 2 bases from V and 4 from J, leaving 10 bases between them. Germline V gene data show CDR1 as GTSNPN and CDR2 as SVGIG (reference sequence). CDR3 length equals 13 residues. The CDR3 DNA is TGTGCCTGGAGTTTCGGGAGTGCAGATACGCAGTATTTT. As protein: CAWSFGSADTQYF.

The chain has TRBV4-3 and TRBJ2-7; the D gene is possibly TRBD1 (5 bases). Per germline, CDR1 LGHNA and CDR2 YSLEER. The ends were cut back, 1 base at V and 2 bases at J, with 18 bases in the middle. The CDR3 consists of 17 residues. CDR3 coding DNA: TGCGCCAGCAGCCAAGGGTATGGCAGGGATGACCCCTACGAGCAGTACTTC. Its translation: CASSQGYGRDDPYEQYF.

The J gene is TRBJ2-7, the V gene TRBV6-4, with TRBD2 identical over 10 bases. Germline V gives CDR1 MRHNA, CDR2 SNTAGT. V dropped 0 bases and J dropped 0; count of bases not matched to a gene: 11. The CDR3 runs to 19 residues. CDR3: CASSDSSSGRRRRSYEQYF. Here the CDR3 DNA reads TGTGCCAGCAGTGACTCAAGTAGCGGGAGGAGAAGACGCTCCTACGAGCAGTACTTC.

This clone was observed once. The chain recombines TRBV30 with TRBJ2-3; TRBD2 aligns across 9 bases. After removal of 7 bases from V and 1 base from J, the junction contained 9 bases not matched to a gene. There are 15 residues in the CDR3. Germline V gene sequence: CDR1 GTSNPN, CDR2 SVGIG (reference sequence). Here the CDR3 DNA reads TGTGCCTCCAGGAAGCTAGCGGGACGCACAGATACGCAGTATTTT. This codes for CASRKLAGRTDTQYF.

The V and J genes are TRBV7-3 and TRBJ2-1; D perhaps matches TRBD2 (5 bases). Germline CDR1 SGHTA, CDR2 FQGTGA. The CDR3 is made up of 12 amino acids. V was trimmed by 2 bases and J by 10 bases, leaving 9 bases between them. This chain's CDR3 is CASSLGGGEQFF. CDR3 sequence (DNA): TGTGCCAGCAGCTTAGGCGGCGGGGAGCAGTTCTTC.

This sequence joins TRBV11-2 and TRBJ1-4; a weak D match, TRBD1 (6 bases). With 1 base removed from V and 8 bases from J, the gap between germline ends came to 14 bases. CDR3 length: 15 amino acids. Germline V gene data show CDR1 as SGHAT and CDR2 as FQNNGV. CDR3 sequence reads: CASSLGVQGGEKLFF. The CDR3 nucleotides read TGTGCCAGCAGCTTAGGGGTACAGGGAGGGGAAAAACTGTTTTTT.

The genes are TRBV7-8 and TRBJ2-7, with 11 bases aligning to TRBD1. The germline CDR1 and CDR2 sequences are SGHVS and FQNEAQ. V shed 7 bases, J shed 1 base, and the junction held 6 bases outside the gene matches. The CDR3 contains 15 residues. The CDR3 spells CASTLGQGASYEQYF. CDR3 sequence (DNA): TGTGCCAGCACCCTAGGACAGGGGGCGTCCTACGAGCAGTACTTC.

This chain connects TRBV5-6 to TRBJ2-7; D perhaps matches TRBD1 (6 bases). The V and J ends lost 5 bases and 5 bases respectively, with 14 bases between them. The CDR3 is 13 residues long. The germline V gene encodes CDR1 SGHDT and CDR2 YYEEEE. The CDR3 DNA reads TGTGCCAGCAGAACCGGGACAACCAACGAGCAGTACTTC. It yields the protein CASRTGTTNEQYF.

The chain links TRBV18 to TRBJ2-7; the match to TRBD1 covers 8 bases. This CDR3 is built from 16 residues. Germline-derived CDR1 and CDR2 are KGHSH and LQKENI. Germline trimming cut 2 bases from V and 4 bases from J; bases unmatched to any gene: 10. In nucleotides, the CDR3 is TGTGCCAGCTCACCAAGTCGGCAGGGGGCGTTTTACGAGCAGTACTTC. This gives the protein CASSPSRQGAFYEQYF.

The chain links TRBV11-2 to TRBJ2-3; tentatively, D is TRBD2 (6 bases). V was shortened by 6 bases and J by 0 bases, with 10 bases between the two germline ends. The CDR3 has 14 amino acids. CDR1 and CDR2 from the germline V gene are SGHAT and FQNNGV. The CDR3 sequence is CASSQGTSTDTQYF. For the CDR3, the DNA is TGTGCCAGCAGTCAAGGGACTAGCACAGATACGCAGTATTTT.

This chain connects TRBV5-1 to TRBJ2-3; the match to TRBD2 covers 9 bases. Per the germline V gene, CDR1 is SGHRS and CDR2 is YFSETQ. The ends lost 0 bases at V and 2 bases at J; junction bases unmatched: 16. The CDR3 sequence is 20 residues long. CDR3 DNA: TGCGCCAGCAGCTTGGCCTCGGCGCGGGAGGGCCTCAGATTCACAGATACGCAGTATTTT. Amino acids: CASSLASAREGLRFTDTQYF.

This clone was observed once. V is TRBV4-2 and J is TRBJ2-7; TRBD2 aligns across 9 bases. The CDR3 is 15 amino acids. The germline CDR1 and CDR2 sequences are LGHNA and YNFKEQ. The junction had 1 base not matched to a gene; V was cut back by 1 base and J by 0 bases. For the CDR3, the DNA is TGTGCCAGCAGCCAAGTTAGCGGGAGCTCCTACGAGCAGTACTTC. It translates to CASSQVSGSSYEQYF.

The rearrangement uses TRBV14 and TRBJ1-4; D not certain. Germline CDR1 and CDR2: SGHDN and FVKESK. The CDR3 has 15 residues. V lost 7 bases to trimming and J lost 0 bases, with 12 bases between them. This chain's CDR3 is CASTTGYTTNEKLFF. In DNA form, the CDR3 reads TGTGCCAGCACCACCGGGTATACAACTAATGAAAAACTGTTTTTT.

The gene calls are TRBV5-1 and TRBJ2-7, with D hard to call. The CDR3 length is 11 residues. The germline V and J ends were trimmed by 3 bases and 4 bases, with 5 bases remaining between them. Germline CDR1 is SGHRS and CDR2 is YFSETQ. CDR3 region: CASSSYYEQYF. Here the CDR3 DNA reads TGCGCCAGCAGCTCTTATTACGAGCAGTACTTC.

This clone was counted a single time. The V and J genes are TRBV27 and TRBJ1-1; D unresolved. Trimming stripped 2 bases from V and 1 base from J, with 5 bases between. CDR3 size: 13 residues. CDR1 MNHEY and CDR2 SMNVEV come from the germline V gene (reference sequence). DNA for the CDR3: TGTGCCAGCAGTTTAACAGAGAACACTGAAGCTTTCTTT. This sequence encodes CASSLTENTEAFF.